Sequencing of this TCR beta chain was carried out in a study of immune evolution from preneoplasia to lung adenocarcinoma. The data were produced by immunoSEQ multiplex PCR, yet TCRdb's version contains in-frame clones alone and is incomplete. This repertoire shows 6,600 or so clones, 75% to 90% found once; its top ten account for about 5%. H&E slides confirmed each diagnosis, reviewed by two pathologists independently. The origin of this receptor is a person over 45 with lung adenocarcinoma. The sample consisted of FFPE invasive lung adenocarcinoma tissue.

The CDR3 sequence is CASSPVERSGNTIYF. CDR3 coding DNA: TGTGCCAGCAGTCCTGTAGAACGCTCTGGAAACACCATATATTTT. The chain couples TRBV6-1 to TRBJ1-3; D is unclear. Germline-derived CDR1 and CDR2 are MNHNS and SASEGT. V lost 5 bases and J 0 bases, leaving 11 bases between the germline ends. This CDR3 contains 15 residues.